This T cell receptor (beta chain) was recorded in a study of breast tumors, draining lymph nodes, adjacent tissues. The lymph nodes were axillary draining lymph nodes from breast cancer patients. Worth noting for this clonotype: Its target is unknown.

Study-level results: The data were judged consistent with most tumor T cells coming from lymph node and expanding in tumor. That most tumor T cells come from lymph nodes remained unproven.

Using its own MiXCR run on the multiplex PCR reads, TCRdb lists one record per CDR3 protein. The sample carries 170,000 or so distinct CDR3 sequences, 30% to 35% recorded once. Germline trimming cut 5 bases from V and 5 bases from J; bases unmatched to any gene: 14. The germline V gene encodes CDR1 SGHNT and CDR2 YENEEA. The CDR3 runs 18 residues. Sample: axillary lymph node tissue. V is TRBV11-3 and J is TRBJ2-5; 13 bases are a match to TRBD2. This clonotype was obtained from a female donor with breast cancer. Some clones in this sample may be carry-over from other donors' samples. The CDR3 protein is CASSPGTSGEKSYETQYF. The CDR3 DNA follows: TGTGCCAGCAGCCCCGGGACTAGCGGGGAGAAGTCCTACGAGACCCAGTACTTC.